The sequence of this T cell receptor beta chain was determined in a study of T cell repertoires in cytomegalovirus infection. Notes on the study in general: CMV-specific HLA-C-restricted TCR beta clonotypes dominated the ex vivo response.

TCRdb recomputed calls from the reads with MiXCR, one row per CDR3 protein. Among roughly 250,000 distinct CDR3 sequences, approximately 22% were seen once, and the ten largest hold 18%. Only one count was recorded for this clonotype. No antigen is known for it. V lost 5 bases to trimming and J lost 4 bases, with 17 bases between them. This CDR3 has 14 amino acids. Germline V gene sequence: CDR1 SQVTM, CDR2 ANQGSEA. This sequence was found in a human donor in good health (CMV status not recorded). Some clones in this sample may be carry-over from other donors' samples. This sequence joins TRBV29-1 and TRBJ1-1; the D gene is possibly TRBD1 (6 bases). Specimen: CD8+ T cells from PBMCs. CDR3 region: CSVHQGQWGTEAFF. The CDR3, as DNA: TGCAGCGTTCACCAAGGACAGTGGGGCACTGAAGCTTTCTTT.